This T cell receptor (beta chain) was captured by sequencing in a study of cytomegalovirus exposure and HLA in healthy donors. General study findings and limits: Available immune exposure information was restricted to CMV serostatus only. DRB1 showed the most TCR associations and HLA-C the fewest in a later analysis, as rates varied by HLA locus.

Healthy donors of bone marrow made up the group. The primer mix had 60 Vbeta and 13 Jbeta primers. Data came from immunoSEQ multiplex PCR; TCRdb stores just in-frame clones and leaves some out. The table includes roughly 86,000 clones, approximately 70% detected once. Germline CDR1 reads SGHVS; CDR2 reads FQNEAQ. This CDR3 is 15 amino acids long. V lost 4 bases to trimming and J lost 3 bases, with 15 bases between them. Details on this clone: The antigen is not known.

The chain carries TRBV7-8 and TRBJ1-1, with no clear D. The source material was PBMCs. The receptor was derived from a man aged 55 to 70 in good health and CMV-seronegative. CDR3 sequence: CASSSSPSVDTEAFF. The DNA of the CDR3 is TGTGCCAGCAGCTCCTCTCCGAGTGTTGACACTGAAGCTTTCTTT.